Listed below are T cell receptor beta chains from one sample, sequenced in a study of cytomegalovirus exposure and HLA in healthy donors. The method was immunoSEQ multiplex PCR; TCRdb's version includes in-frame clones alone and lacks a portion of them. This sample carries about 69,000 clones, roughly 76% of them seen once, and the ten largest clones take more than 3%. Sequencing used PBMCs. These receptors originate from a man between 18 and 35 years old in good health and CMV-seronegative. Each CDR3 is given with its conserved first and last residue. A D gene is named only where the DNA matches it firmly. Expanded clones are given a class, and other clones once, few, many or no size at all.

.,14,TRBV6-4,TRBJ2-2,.,CASSQEQSTGELFF,TGTGCCAGCAGCCAAGAACAAAGCACCGGGGAGCTGTTTTTT
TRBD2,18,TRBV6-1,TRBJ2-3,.,CASSEVRLAGGRTDTQYF,TGTGCCAGCAGTGAAGTGCGCTTGGCGGGGGGTCGCACAGATACGCAGTATTTT
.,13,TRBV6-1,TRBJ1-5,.,CASSGGEAGPQHF,TGTGCCAGCAGTGGGGGGGAAGCGGGGCCCCAGCATTTT
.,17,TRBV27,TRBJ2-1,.,CASSLLRAPVVGNEQFF,TGTGCCAGCAGTTTACTCAGGGCTCCCGTTGTCGGCAATGAGCAGTTCTTC
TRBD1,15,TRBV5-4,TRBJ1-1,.,CASSHRQGGDTEAFF,TGTGCCAGCAGCCACCGACAGGGGGGCGACACTGAAGCTTTCTTT
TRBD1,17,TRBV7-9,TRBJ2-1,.,CASSPARGTGGNNEQFF,TGTGCCAGCAGCCCAGCCCGTGGGACAGGGGGAAACAATGAGCAGTTCTTC
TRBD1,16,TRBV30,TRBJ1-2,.,CAWRVIRTGSSYGYTF,TGTGCCTGGAGGGTTATTCGGACAGGGTCTTCCTATGGCTACACCTTC
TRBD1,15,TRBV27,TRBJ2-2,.,CASSYWTGGAGELFF,TGTGCCAGCAGTTATTGGACAGGGGGGGCCGGGGAGCTGTTTTTT
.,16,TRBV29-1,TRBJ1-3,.,CSVEGEGERSGNTIYF,TGCAGCGTTGAAGGGGAGGGGGAAAGATCTGGAAACACCATATATTTT
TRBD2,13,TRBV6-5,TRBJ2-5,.,CAVRTSGGETQYF,TGCGCGGTCCGGACTAGCGGGGGAGAGACCCAGTACTTC
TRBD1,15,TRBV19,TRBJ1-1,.,CASRHRTGWNTEAFF,TGTGCCAGTAGACATCGGACAGGCTGGAACACTGAAGCTTTCTTT
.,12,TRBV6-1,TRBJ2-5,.,CASRGAPQTQYF,TGTGCCAGCAGGGGGGCCCCCCAGACCCAGTACTTC
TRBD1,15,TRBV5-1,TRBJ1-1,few,CASSGVGQTNTEAFF,TGCGCCAGCAGCGGAGTGGGACAGACGAACACTGAAGCTTTCTTT
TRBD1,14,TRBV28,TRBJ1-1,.,CASSLSGGGTEAFF,TGTGCCAGCAGTTTGTCAGGGGGCGGAACTGAAGCTTTCTTT
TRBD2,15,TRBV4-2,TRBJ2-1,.,CASSQDSGGANEQFF,TGTGCCAGCAGCCAAGATAGCGGGGGGGCCAATGAGCAGTTCTTC
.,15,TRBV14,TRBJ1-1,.,CASSQVGGRGTEAFF,TGTGCCAGCAGCCAAGTTGGGGGCCGAGGGACTGAAGCTTTCTTT
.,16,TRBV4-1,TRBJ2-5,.,CASSQSILGGGETQYF,TGCGCCAGCAGCCAATCTATTTTGGGGGGAGGTGAGACCCAGTACTTC
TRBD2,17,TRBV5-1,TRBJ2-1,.,CASSSGTSGITYNEQFF,TGCGCCAGCAGCTCCGGGACTAGCGGGATAACCTACAATGAGCAGTTCTTC
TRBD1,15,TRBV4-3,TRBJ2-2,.,CASSHVQGASGELFF,TGCGCCAGCAGCCATGTACAGGGGGCGTCCGGGGAGCTGTTTTTT
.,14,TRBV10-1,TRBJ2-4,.,CASSEPGSPNIQYF,TGCGCCAGCAGTGAGCCGGGGAGTCCGAACATTCAGTACTTC
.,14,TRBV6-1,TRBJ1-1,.,CASCLGRGFTEAFF,TGTGCCAGCTGTTTAGGCCGGGGTTTCACTGAAGCTTTCTTT
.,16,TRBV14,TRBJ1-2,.,CASSQADQGPHYGYTF,TGTGCCAGCAGCCAAGCTGATCAGGGCCCTCACTATGGCTACACCTTC
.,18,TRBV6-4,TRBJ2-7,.,CASSDSILVGGGSYEQYF,TGTGCCAGCAGTGACTCGATATTAGTAGGGGGGGGGTCCTACGAGCAGTACTTC
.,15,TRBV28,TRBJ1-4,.,CASSPPGDLKEKLFF,TGTGCCAGCAGTCCGCCGGGGGATTTGAAGGAAAAACTGTTTTTT
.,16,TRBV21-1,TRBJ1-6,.,CASTPGKTGKDSPLHF,TGTGCCAGCACCCCAGGAAAGACAGGAAAAGACTCACCCCTCCACTTT
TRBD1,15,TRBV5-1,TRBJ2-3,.,CASSTGQGSTDTQYF,TGCGCCAGCAGCACGGGACAGGGGAGCACAGATACGCAGTATTTT
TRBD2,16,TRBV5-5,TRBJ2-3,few,CASSSSGTSGTNTQYF,TGTGCCAGCAGCTCCTCGGGGACTAGCGGCACTAATACGCAGTATTTT
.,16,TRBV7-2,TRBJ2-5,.,CASSLIGGAPRETQYF,TGTGCCAGCAGCTTAATTGGCGGGGCCCCCCGGGAGACCCAGTACTTC
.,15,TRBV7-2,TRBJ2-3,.,CASSLGGQLTDTQYF,TGTGCCAGCAGCTTAGGAGGACAGCTCACAGATACGCAGTATTTT
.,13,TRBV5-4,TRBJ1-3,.,CASGWGPGNTIYF,TGTGCCAGCGGTTGGGGGCCAGGAAACACCATATATTTT
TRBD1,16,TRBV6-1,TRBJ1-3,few,CASSAMDREAGNTIYF,TGTGCCAGCAGTGCTATGGACAGGGAAGCCGGAAACACCATATATTTT
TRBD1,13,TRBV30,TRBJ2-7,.,CAYSQGIMYEQYF,TGTGCCTATTCACAGGGGATTATGTACGAGCAGTACTTC
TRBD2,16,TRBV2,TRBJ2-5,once,CASSESPAGGTETQYF,TGTGCCAGCAGTGAATCACCAGCGGGGGGGACGGAGACCCAGTACTTC
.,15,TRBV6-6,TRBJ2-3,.,CASSYWVRGTDTQYF,TGTGCCAGCAGTTACTGGGTCAGGGGAACAGATACGCAGTATTTT
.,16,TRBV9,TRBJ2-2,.,CASSVGPGENTGELFF,TGTGCCAGCAGCGTAGGACCAGGGGAGAACACCGGGGAGCTGTTTTTT
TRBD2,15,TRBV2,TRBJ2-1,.,CASSRQGLASNEQFF,TGTGCCAGCAGCAGACAGGGACTAGCGAGCAATGAGCAGTTCTTC
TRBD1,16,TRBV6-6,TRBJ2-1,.,CASSYPDRDTYNEQFF,TGTGCCAGCAGTTACCCGGACAGGGATACCTACAATGAGCAGTTCTTC
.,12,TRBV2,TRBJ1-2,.,CASSRNEVGYTF,TGTGCCAGCAGCCGGAACGAGGTGGGCTACACCTTC
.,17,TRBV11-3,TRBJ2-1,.,CASSLGVAAASYNEQFF,TGTGCCAGCAGCTTAGGGGTCGCGGCGGCATCCTACAATGAGCAGTTCTTC
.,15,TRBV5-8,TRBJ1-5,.,CASSWGGWGNQPQHF,TGTGCCAGCAGCTGGGGGGGATGGGGAAATCAGCCCCAGCATTTT
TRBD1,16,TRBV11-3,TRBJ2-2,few,CASSLGPAGGTGELFF,TGTGCCAGCAGCTTAGGCCCAGCAGGGGGCACCGGGGAGCTGTTTTTT
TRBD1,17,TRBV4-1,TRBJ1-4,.,CASSYRDRGSVDEKLFF,TGCGCCAGCAGCTACCGGGACAGGGGGTCCGTGGATGAAAAACTGTTTTTT
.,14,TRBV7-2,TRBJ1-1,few,CASSLDGGNTEAFF,TGTGCCAGCAGCTTAGACGGCGGGAACACTGAAGCTTTCTTT
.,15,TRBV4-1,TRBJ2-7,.,CASSQGAAVGYEQYF,TGCGCCAGCAGCCAAGGGGCAGCAGTTGGCTACGAGCAGTACTTC
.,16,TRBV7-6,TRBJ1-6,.,CASSPLHGEYNSPLHF,TGTGCCAGCAGCCCACTTCACGGAGAATATAATTCACCCCTCCACTTT
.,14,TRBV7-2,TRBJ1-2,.,CASSLEFGGYGYTF,TGTGCCAGCAGCTTAGAGTTTGGGGGGTATGGCTACACCTTC
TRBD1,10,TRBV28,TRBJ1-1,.,CAIKDREAFF,TGTGCCATCAAGGACAGGGAAGCTTTCTTT
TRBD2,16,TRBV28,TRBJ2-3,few,CASSLTGGGGRDTQYF,TGTGCCAGCAGTCTCACCGGCGGGGGGGGGAGAGATACGCAGTATTTT
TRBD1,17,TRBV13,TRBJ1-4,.,CASSTTGGASGNEKLFF,TGTGCCAGCAGCACGACAGGGGGAGCCTCAGGTAATGAAAAACTGTTTTTT
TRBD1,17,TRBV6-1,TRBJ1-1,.,CASSEEGGTGRNTEAFF,TGTGCTAGCAGTGAAGAAGGGGGGACAGGGCGGAACACTGAAGCTTTCTTT
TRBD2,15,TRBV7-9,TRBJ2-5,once,CASSLVGRGASEQYF,TGTGCCAGCAGCTTAGTAGGGCGGGGGGCCTCGGAGCAGTACTTC
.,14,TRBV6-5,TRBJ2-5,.,CASRGTPNQETQYF,TGTGCCAGCAGAGGGACACCCAACCAAGAGACCCAGTACTTC